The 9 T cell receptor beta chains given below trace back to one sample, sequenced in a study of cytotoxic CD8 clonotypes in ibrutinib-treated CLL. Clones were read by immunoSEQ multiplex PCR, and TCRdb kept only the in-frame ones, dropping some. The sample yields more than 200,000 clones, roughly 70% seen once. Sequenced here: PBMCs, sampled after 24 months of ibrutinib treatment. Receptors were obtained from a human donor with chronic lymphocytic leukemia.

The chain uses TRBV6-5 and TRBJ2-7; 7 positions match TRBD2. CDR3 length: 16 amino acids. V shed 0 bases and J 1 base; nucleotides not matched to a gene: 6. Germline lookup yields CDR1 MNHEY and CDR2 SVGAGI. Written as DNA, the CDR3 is TGTGCCAGCAGTTACTCCGGGCTAGCGGTATCCTACGAGCAGTACTTC. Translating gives CASSYSGLAVSYEQYF.

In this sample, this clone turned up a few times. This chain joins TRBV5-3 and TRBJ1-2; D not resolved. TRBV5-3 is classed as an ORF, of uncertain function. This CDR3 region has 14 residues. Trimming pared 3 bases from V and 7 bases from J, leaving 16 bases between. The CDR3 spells CARSYPGGGSGYTF. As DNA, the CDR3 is TGTGCCAGAAGCTACCCAGGAGGCGGGTCTGGCTACACCTTC.

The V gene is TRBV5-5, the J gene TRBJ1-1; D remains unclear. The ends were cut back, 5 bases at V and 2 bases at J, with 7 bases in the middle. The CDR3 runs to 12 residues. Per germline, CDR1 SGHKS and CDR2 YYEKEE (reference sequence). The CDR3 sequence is CASSHGNTEAFF. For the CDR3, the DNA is TGTGCCAGCAGTCACGGCAACACTGAAGCTTTCTTT.

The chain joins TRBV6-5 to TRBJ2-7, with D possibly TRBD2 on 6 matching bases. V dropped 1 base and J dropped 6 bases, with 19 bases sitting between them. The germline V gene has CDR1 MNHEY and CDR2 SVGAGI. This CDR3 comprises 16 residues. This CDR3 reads CASSYYRGGGVTEQYF. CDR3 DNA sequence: TGTGCCAGCAGTTACTACCGAGGAGGAGGGGTTACCGAGCAGTACTTC.

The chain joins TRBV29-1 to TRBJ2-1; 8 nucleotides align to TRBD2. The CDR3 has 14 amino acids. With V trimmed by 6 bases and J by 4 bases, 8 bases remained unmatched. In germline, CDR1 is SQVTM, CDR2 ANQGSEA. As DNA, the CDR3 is TGCAGCGTAGGCGGACTAGCCCTATACAATGAGCAGTTCTTC. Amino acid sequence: CSVGGLALYNEQFF.

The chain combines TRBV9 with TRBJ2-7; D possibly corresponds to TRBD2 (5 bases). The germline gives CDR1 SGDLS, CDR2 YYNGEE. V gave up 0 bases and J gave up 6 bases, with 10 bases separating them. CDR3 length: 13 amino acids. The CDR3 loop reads CASSVGGQVEQYF. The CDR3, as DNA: TGTGCCAGCAGCGTAGGAGGGCAGGTCGAGCAGTACTTC.

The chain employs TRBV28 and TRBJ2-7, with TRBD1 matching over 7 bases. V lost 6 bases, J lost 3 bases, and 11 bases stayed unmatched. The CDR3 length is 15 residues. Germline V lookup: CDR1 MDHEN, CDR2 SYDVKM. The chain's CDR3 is CASSQTGDGGYEQYF. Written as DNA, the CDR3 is TGTGCCAGCAGCCAAACAGGGGACGGAGGCTACGAGCAGTACTTC.

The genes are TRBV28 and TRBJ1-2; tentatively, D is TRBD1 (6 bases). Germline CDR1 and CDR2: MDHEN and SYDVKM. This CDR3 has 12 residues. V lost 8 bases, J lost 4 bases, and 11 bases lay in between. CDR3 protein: CASFRGGYGYTF. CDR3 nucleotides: TGTGCCAGCTTCAGAGGGGGCTATGGCTACACCTTC.

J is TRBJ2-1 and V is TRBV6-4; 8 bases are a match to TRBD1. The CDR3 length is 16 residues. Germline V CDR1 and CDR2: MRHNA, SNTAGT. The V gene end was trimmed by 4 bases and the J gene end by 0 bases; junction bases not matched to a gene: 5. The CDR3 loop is CASSASGQGSYNEQFF. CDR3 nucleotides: TGTGCCAGCAGTGCCTCCGGACAGGGCTCCTACAATGAGCAGTTCTTC.